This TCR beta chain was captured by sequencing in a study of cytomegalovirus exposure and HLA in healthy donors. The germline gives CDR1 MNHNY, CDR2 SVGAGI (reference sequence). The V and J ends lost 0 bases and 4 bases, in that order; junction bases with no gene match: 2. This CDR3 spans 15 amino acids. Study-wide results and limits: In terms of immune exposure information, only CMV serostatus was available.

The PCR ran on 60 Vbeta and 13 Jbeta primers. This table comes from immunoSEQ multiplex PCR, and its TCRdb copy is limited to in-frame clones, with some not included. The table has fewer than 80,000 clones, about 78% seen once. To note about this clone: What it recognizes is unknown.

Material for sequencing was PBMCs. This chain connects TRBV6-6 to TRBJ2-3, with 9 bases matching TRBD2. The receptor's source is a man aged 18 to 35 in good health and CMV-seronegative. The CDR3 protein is CASSYSGGGADTQYF. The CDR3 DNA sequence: TGTGCCAGCAGTTACTCTGGCGGGGGGGCAGATACGCAGTATTTT.